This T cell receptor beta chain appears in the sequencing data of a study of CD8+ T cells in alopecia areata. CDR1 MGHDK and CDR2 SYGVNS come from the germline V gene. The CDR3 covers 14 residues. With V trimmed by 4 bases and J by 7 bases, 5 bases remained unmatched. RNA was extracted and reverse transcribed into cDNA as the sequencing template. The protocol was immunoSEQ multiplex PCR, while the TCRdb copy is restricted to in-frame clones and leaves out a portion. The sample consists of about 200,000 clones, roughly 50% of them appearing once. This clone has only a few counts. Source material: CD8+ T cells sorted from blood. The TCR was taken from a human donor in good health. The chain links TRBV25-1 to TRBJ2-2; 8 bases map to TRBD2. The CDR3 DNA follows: TGTGCCAGCAGTGGACTAGCGTTAGGCGGGGAGCTGTTTTTT. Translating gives CASSGLALGGELFF. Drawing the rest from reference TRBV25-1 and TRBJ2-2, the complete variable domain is EADIYQTPRYLVIGTGKKITLECSQTMGHDKMYWYQQDPGMELHLIHYSYGVNSTEKGDLSSESTVSRIRTEHFPLTLESARPSHTSQYLCASSGLALGGELFFGEGSRLTVL.